Each of the 20 T cell receptor beta chains below was sequenced from the same sample in a study of tumor-infiltrating lymphocytes in primary liver carcinoma (dated by TCRdb to about 2017). The sequencing machine was an Illumina HiSeq 2500. Starting from approximately 0.5 ug total RNA, TCRbeta-specific cDNA was produced by reverse transcription with a constant-region primer and ProtoScript II reverse transcriptase. Construction of the TCRbeta libraries relied on three nested rounds of multiplex PCR, following a slightly modified ARM-PCR procedure. The first two PCR rounds used multiplex TRBV1-TRBV30 forward primers with a Cbeta reverse primer, each for roughly 11 cycles. The public reads were reanalyzed by TCRdb: fastp trimming at Q25, MiXCR alignment, in-frame beta chains only. CDR3 protein duplicates are merged, each entry listing the most common genes and DNA. The sample yields about 320,000 distinct CDR3 sequences; over 55% were counted once. The ten largest clones represent roughly 8.6% of the sample.

Blood RNA was extracted from unsorted whole blood with TRIzol reagent; germline DNA came from the DNeasy Blood & Tissue kit. Source material: peripheral blood. Every receptor here comes from a man aged 40-49 years with primary liver carcinoma and hepatitis B virus infection.

This clonotype was recorded many times. The V and J genes are TRBV11-2 and TRBJ2-1; perhaps D is TRBD1 or TRBD2 (6 bases each). The V gene's germline CDR1 is SGHAT and CDR2 FQNNGV. This CDR3 contains 15 residues. The ends were cut back, 4 bases at V and 6 bases at J, with 16 bases in the middle. DNA for the CDR3: TGTGCCAGCAGCTCCCGGCGGGAAGGGGGCAATGAGCAGTTCTTC. The encoded protein is CASSSRREGGNEQFF.

To note about this clonotype: Relative to the germline gene, one junction end is altered; a read error may explain this. This chain uses TRBV7-9 with TRBJ2-7, with D perhaps given as TRBD1 or TRBD2 (5 bases each). This CDR3 is built from 13 residues. Germline lookup yields CDR1 SEHNR and CDR2 FQNEAQ (reference sequence). CDR3 coding DNA: TGTGCCAGCGGCTTACTCGAGGGGAGCGAGCAGTACTTC. Its protein is CASGLLEGSEQYF.

Details on this clonotype: A read error may explain this, as a much larger clone is one base away. The gene calls are TRBV29-1 and TRBJ2-5; D is possibly TRBD1 (7 bases). Germline loops: CDR1 SQVTM, CDR2 ANQGSEA. This CDR3 comprises 14 residues. Trimming took 4 bases from V and 2 from J, leaving 14 bases between them. The CDR3 DNA follows: TGCAGCGTTGGCTGCGGGACAGATCAAGAGACCCAGTACTTC. This sequence encodes CSVGCGTDQETQYF.

The rearrangement links TRBV5-1 to TRBJ2-7; TRBD2 matches at 7 bases. Germline V gene data show CDR1 as SGHRS and CDR2 as YFSETQ. J was trimmed by 6 bases and V by 0 bases; bases with no gene match: 9. The CDR3 extends over 15 amino acids. CDR3 sequence: CASSLEGGRDREQYF. CDR3 coding DNA: TGCGCCAGCAGCTTGGAAGGTGGGAGGGATCGCGAGCAGTACTTC. Together with reference TRBV5-1 and TRBJ2-7, the CDR3 gives the full variable domain: KAGVTQTPRYLIKTRGQQVTLSCSPISGHRSVSWYQQTPGQGLQFLFEYFSETQRNKGNFPGRFSGRQFSNSRSEMNVSTLELGDSALYLCASSLEGGRDREQYFGPGTRLTVT.

This clonotype was observed a handful of times. This chain links TRBV5-1 with TRBJ2-2, with 11 bases aligning to TRBD2. CDR3 length: 18 amino acids. V shed 4 bases and J 0 bases; nucleotides not matched to a gene: 8. CDR1 is SGHRS, CDR2 YFSETQ, per germline. The CDR3 DNA reads TGCGCCAGCAGCACAGACCCGGGACTAGCGGCGAACACCGGGGAGCTGTTTTTT. This translates into CASSTDPGLAANTGELFF.

This clonotype has ten or more counts. CDR3 bases: TGTGCCAGCAGCTTGTCAGGGTCCACCGGGGAGCTGTTTTTT. Residues: CASSLSGSTGELFF. The chain joins TRBV11-2 to TRBJ2-2; D is perhaps TRBD1 (5 bases). The germline gives CDR1 SGHAT, CDR2 FQNNGV. CDR3 size: 14 residues. V lost 3 bases, J lost 4 bases, and 9 bases lay in between.

The chain recombines TRBV2 with TRBJ2-3; TRBD2 matches at 14 bases. Germline V lookup: CDR1 SNHLY, CDR2 FYNNEI. V shed 6 bases, J shed 3 bases, and the junction held 2 bases outside the gene matches. This CDR3 comprises 15 residues. CDR3 loop: CASRGTSGRTDTQYF. DNA of the CDR3: TGTGCCAGCAGGGGGACTAGCGGGAGAACAGATACGCAGTATTTT.

Comment on this clonotype: This may arise from a read error, as a much more abundant clone is one base away. The chain combines TRBV6-1 with TRBJ2-1, with D maybe TRBD2 (5 bases). The V gene's germline CDR1 is MNHNS and CDR2 SASEGT. The length of the CDR3 is 14 residues. CDR3 sequence (DNA): TGTGCCAGCGGTGAGAATAGCGAGTTCAATGAGCAGTTCTTC. Translating it yields CASGENSEFNEQFF.

About this clonotype: This sequence may be a read error, since a much larger clone differs from it by one base. The chain uses TRBV4-3 and TRBJ1-2, with D maybe TRBD1 (5 bases). Trimming left V 0 bases short and J 4 bases short, with 12 bases between. From germline, CDR1 is LGHNA and CDR2 YSLEER. The CDR3 sequence is 15 residues long. The CDR3 DNA is TGCGCCAGCAGCCAAGAGGCCGCAGGGAGCTATGGCTACACCTTC. This codes for CASSQEAAGSYGYTF.

The sample holds a few counts of this clonotype. The genes are TRBV12-5 and TRBJ1-1, with D possibly matching TRBD1 (6 bases). CDR3 length: 13 amino acids. Germline-derived CDR1 and CDR2 are LGHNT and FRNRAP. The V and J ends lost 6 bases and 4 bases respectively, with 12 bases between them. CDR3 bases: TGTGCTAGTGGACAGGGATGGAGCACTGAAGCTTTCTTT. It codes for CASGQGWSTEAFF.

In the case of this clonotype: Just one base apart from a much larger clone, this may be a read error. This chain links TRBV28 with TRBJ2-7; D ambiguous. The germline V and J ends were trimmed by 5 bases and 8 bases, with 10 bases remaining between them. The CDR3 consists of 11 residues. CDR1 and CDR2 from the germline V gene are MDHEN and SYDVKM. The CDR3 DNA reads as TGTGCCAGCAGTGGACGAGGTCAGCAGTACTTC. This sequence encodes CASSGRGQQYF.

Comments on this clonotype: The germline gene is not matched at one end of the junction; a read error may be the cause. The chain joins TRBV5-1 to TRBJ2-7; TRBD2 agrees at 14 bases. The germline V gene encodes CDR1 SGHRS and CDR2 YFSETQ. The CDR3 runs to 18 residues. DNA for the CDR3: TGTGCCAGCAGCTCCGGACTAGCGGGAGGTCCAAGCTCCTACGAGCAGTACTTC. Residues: CASSSGLAGGPSSYEQYF.

With respect to this clonotype: The junction departs from the called germline gene at one end, perhaps through a read error. The chain joins TRBV6-2 or TRBV6-3 to TRBJ2-2; perhaps TRBD2 as D (5 bases). Germline lookup yields CDR1 MNHEY and CDR2 SVGEGT. The CDR3 is 16 amino acids. CDR3 amino acids: CASWSLAIASTGEPFF. Written as DNA, the CDR3 is TGTGCCAGCTGGTCCTTGGCGATAGCGAGCACTGGGGAGCCGTTTTTT.

The chain uses TRBV11-1 and TRBJ2-3; tentatively, D is TRBD2 (7 bases). The germline V and J ends were trimmed by 6 bases and 3 bases, with 22 bases remaining between them. CDR1 and CDR2 (germline): SGHAT, FQDESV (reference sequence). This CDR3 contains 17 residues. The CDR3 spells CASSLPDAGARTDTQYF. In nucleotides, the CDR3 is TGTGCCAGCAGTTTGCCCGATGCGGGGGCACGTACAGATACGCAGTATTTT.

This clonotype was counted between two and nine times. The rearrangement uses TRBV5-4 and TRBJ1-2; tentative D call: TRBD1 (6 bases). This CDR3 has 17 amino acids. Germline CDR1 SGHNT, CDR2 YYREEE (reference sequence). The V end was cut by 4 bases, the J end by 0 bases, with 19 bases between. This CDR3 is CASSTGQLKEANYGYTF. CDR3 nucleotides: TGTGCCAGCAGCACCGGACAGCTAAAGGAAGCTAACTATGGCTACACCTTC.

Comment on this clonotype: A much more abundant neighbour one base away suggests this may be a read error. The chain combines TRBV5-6 with TRBJ2-3; 7 bases match TRBD2. CDR1 is SGHDT, CDR2 YYEEEE, per germline. The CDR3 is made up of 14 amino acids. The trim removed 6 bases at V and 5 bases at J, leaving 9 bases unmatched. In DNA form, the CDR3 reads TGTGCCAGCAATAAAAGCGGGACCAAAGATACGCAGTATTTT. Translation gives CASNKSGTKDTQYF.

About this clonotype itself: The conserved final phenylalanine or tryptophan is absent from the CDR3, which likely points to a read error. It is unclear where the CDR3 begins or ends on the DNA, so no DNA is shown, and the CDR3 is as TCRdb lists it. J is TRBJ2-3 and V is TRBV11-1; TRBD2 is taken as the D call from the table, unchecked against the DNA. Counting both end residues, the CDR3 totals 16 amino acids. Per the germline V gene, CDR1 is SGHAT and CDR2 is FQDESV (reference sequence). CDR3 loop: CASSRGGVGGLDTRYL.

This clonotype was observed a single time. Being one base from a much bigger clone, this may be a read error. DNA for the CDR3: TGCGCCAGCAGCTATCCCAACAATGAGCAGTTCTTC. Translation: CASSYPNNEQFF. This sequence joins TRBV4-1 and TRBJ2-1; D uncertain. Trimming left V 5 bases short and J 5 bases short, with 7 bases between. This CDR3 is built from 12 residues. CDR1 and CDR2 (germline): MGHRA, YSYEKL.

The chain carries TRBV6-2 or TRBV6-3 and TRBJ2-1, with TRBD2 identical over 8 bases. The end of the DNA is better explained by TRBJ2-7, so the J call may be wrong. Germline V gene lookup returns CDR1 MNHEY and CDR2 SVGEGT. There are 13 residues in the CDR3. CDR3 bases: TGTGCCAGCAGTTATCGGGGGGGCAACGAGCAGTACTTC. Its translation: CASSYRGGNEQYF.

This clonotype was recorded only once. Mismatch with germline at one junction end may stem from a read error. This chain connects TRBV4-2 to TRBJ2-3; TRBD2 matches 7 bases. CDR3 size: 16 residues. Germline loops: CDR1 LGHNA, CDR2 YNFKEQ. CDR3 sequence reads: CASGQVIGGSTDTQYF. In DNA, the CDR3 is TGTGCCAGCGGCCAAGTTATCGGCGGGAGTACAGATACGCAGTATTTT.